This TCR beta chain was sequenced in a study of T cell repertoires in cytomegalovirus infection. The overall study: Signatures in public TCR beta sequences pointed to both CMV infection and matching HLA type.

In its sample, this clonotype was seen a few times. Its antigen is not known. V lost 7 bases and J lost 8, with 13 bases in between. CDR3 size: 11 residues. CDR1 is SQVTM and CDR2 is ANQGSEA in the germline V gene. TCRdb re-derived calls from the reads in MiXCR, one entry per CDR3 protein. The sample includes hundreds of thousands of distinct CDR3 sequences, around 18% of them seen just once. Findings of the study overall: What dominated the ex vivo response were HLA-C-restricted CMV-specific TCR beta clonotypes. Totalled public TCR beta family frequency picked out people who carried CMV plus the relevant HLA.

The specimen was PBMCs. The sequence was obtained from a human donor in good health (CMV status not recorded). Some clones in this sample may be carry-over from other donors' samples. The J gene is TRBJ2-3, the V gene TRBV29-1; D may be TRBD1 (5 bases). CDR3 sequence: CSGKGSGTQYF. The CDR3 DNA sequence: TGCAGCGGCAAGGGGTCGGGTACGCAGTATTTT.